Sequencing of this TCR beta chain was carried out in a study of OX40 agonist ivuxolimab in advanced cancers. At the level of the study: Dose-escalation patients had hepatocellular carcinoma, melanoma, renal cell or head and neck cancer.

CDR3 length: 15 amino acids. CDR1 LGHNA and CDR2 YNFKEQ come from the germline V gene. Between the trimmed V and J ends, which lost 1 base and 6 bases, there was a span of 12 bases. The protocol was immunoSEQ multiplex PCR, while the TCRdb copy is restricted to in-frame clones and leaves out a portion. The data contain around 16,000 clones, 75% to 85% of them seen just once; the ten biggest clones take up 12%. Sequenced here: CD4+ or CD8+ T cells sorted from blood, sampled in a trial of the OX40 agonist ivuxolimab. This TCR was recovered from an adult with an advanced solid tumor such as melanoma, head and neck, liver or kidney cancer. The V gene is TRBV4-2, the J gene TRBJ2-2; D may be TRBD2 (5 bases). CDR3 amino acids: CASSQGTHEAGELFF. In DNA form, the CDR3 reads TGTGCCAGCAGCCAAGGGACTCATGAGGCCGGGGAGCTGTTTTTT.